The TCR beta chain under discussion was sequenced for a study of blood T cell repertoires in COVID-19. Study context: Spain, Italy and the United States supplied samples that represented acute and convalescent COVID-19.

Looked up from germline, CDR1 is SGDLS and CDR2 is YYNGEE. V lost 6 bases, J lost 3 bases, and 13 bases lay in between. The CDR3 runs to 15 residues. This clone was seen just once. The protocol was immunoSEQ multiplex PCR, while the TCRdb copy is restricted to in-frame clones and leaves out a portion. Seen here are 140,000 or so clones, approximately 84% observed once, and the top ten hold more than 1.5%. The material sequenced was peripheral blood. The J gene is TRBJ2-6, the V gene TRBV9, with a weak D call TRBD2 (6 bases). This TCR derives from a woman aged 55-70 years with acute or convalescent COVID-19. The CDR3 is CASTLGTLGANVLTF. The CDR3 DNA reads TGTGCCAGCACCCTAGGGACTCTTGGGGCCAACGTCCTGACTTTC.